Listed below are T cell receptor beta chains from one sample, sequenced in a study of T cells after yellow fever vaccination. TCRdb itself ran the 5' RACE reads through MiXCR, one entry per CDR3 protein. Of some 300,000 distinct CDR3 sequences listed, about 10% are singletons. The sample here was CD4+ T cells sorted from PBMCs, taken 45 days after the yellow fever booster vaccination. These receptors were obtained from a man younger than 30 who received the YFV17D yellow fever vaccine. Both conserved end residues are part of each CDR3. D genes are given only for firm matches. Rows give clone size only sometimes, using once, few, many, or a class for an expanded clone.

D	size	V	J	DNA	CDR3
-	few	TRBV3-1	TRBJ2-1	TGTGCCAGCAGCCAAGATCGAGTCGGGCAGTTCTTC	CASSQDRVGQFF
-	once	TRBV4-3	TRBJ1-6	TGCGCCAGCAGCCAAGAACCGGCCACTCGGGCAGCCAAAAATTCACCCCTCCACTTT	CASSQEPATRAAKNSPLHF
TRBD1	few	TRBV25-1	TRBJ2-7	TGTGCCAGCATGGGACAGGGGAGCAACGAGCAGTACTTC	CASMGQGSNEQYF
-	-	TRBV12-5	TRBJ1-1	TGTGCTAGTGGTCTCGAATACACTGAAGCTTTCTTT	CASGLEYTEAFF
-	-	TRBV7-8	TRBJ1-4	TGTGCCAGCAGCCCCTACGGGGGCGATGAAAAACTGTTTTTT	CASSPYGGDEKLFF
-	-	TRBV5-1	TRBJ2-7	TGCGCCAGCAGCTTGGTAGGGTTCGAGCAGTACTTC	CASSLVGFEQYF
TRBD2	few	TRBV7-7	TRBJ2-5	TGTGCCAGCAGCTTAGGCGGGGGAACGTCCCAAGAGACCCAGTACTTC	CASSLGGGTSQETQYF
TRBD2	many	TRBV6-2/TRBV6-3	TRBJ2-6	TGTGCCAGCAGCAGGACTAGCGCTGGGGCCAACGTCCTGACTTTC	CASSRTSAGANVLTF
-	few	TRBV20-1	TRBJ2-1	TGCAGTGCTAGAGATTCACTTGGACGGCATCTTTACAATGAGCAGTTCTTC	CSARDSLGRHLYNEQFF
-	-	TRBV9	TRBJ1-4	TGTGCCAGCAGCGTACAGGGATCCTCAAAACTGTTTTTT	CASSVQGSSKLFF
-	few	TRBV20-1	TRBJ2-5	TGCAGTGCTAGAGATATGTACCAAGAGACCCAGTACTTC	CSARDMYQETQYF
-	few	TRBV6-2/TRBV6-3	TRBJ2-5	TGTGCCAGCAGTTACTCGCTGCTCCAAGAGACCCAGTACTTC	CASSYSLLQETQYF
-	-	TRBV18	TRBJ2-4	TGTGCCAGCTCACCACGACGGGAAGTACTAGCCAAAAACATTCAGTACTTC	CASSPRREVLAKNIQYF
-	-	TRBV18	TRBJ2-5	TGTGCCAGCTCACCAGGGACAAATATAGGAGAGACCCAGTACTTC	CASSPGTNIGETQYF
-	-	TRBV24-1	TRBJ1-6	TGTGCCACCAAAGGAGGGAAACCAAATAATTCACCCCTCCACTTT	CATKGGKPNNSPLHF
TRBD1	few	TRBV25-1	TRBJ1-1	TGTGCCAGCAGTGAATCCCACAGGGGAGTTACTGAAGCTTTCTTT	CASSESHRGVTEAFF
-	few	TRBV5-1	TRBJ1-6	TGCGCCAGCAGCTTGGCCAGTTCAGGAGGGGGAGATAATTCACCCCTCCACTTT	CASSLASSGGGDNSPLHF
-	-	TRBV30	TRBJ1-2	TGTGCCTGGAGTGACACCCCGGGACACGCGAGGAACTATGGCTACACCTTC	CAWSDTPGHARNYGYTF
-	-	TRBV4-2	TRBJ1-1	TGTGCCAGCAGCCAAGAACAGCGGACTGAAGCTTTCTTT	CASSQEQRTEAFF
-	many	TRBV12-3/TRBV12-4	TRBJ2-5	TGTGCCACACAGGTGTCTCACCAAGAGACCCAGTACTTC	CATQVSHQETQYF
-	-	TRBV7-3	TRBJ2-5	TGTGCCAGCAGCCGGGTCGGATTGGAGACCCAGTACTTC	CASSRVGLETQYF
-	few	TRBV24-1	TRBJ2-1	TGTGCCACCAGTGACGCATATGAGCAGTTCTTC	CATSDAYEQFF
TRBD1	few	TRBV20-1	TRBJ1-4	TGCAGTGCTAGAGAGGACAGGGGTTGGGAAAAACTGTTTTTT	CSAREDRGWEKLFF
-	few	TRBV11-2	TRBJ1-2	TGTGCCAGCAGCTCCTTCCGCGGAGGCTACACCTTC	CASSSFRGGYTF
TRBD1	many	TRBV4-2	TRBJ1-6	TGTGCCAGCAGACAGCGCCTCAAAGGACAGGGTAATTCACCCCTCCACTTT	CASRQRLKGQGNSPLHF
-	-	TRBV4-3	TRBJ1-2	TGCGCCAGCAGCCAAGGACTGTTCAAAAACTATGGCTACACCTTC	CASSQGLFKNYGYTF
-	-	TRBV27	TRBJ1-6	TGTGCCAGCAGTTTATCGCCGGGGGCGAGAGGACCCCTCCACTTT	CASSLSPGARGPLHF
TRBD2	few	TRBV12-3/TRBV12-4	TRBJ2-5	TGTGCCAGCAGCCCTAAAGGCGGGGGGGCCTTTGACGAGACCCAGTACTTC	CASSPKGGGAFDETQYF
-	many	TRBV7-9	TRBJ2-1	TGTGCCAGCAGCACCGAGGGGCATGAGCAGTTCTTC	CASSTEGHEQFF
-	-	TRBV24-1	TRBJ1-2	TGTGCCACCAGTGCGCGACTGATGGGCGGCTACACCTTC	CATSARLMGGYTF
TRBD2	few	TRBV20-1	TRBJ2-1	TGCAGTGCTTCTAGCGGGGGGGCCTCCTACAATGAGCAGTTCTTC	CSASSGGASYNEQFF
-	-	TRBV5-1	TRBJ2-3	TGCGCCAGCAGCGGGGGCCTATATCGCACAGATACGCAGTATTTT	CASSGGLYRTDTQYF
TRBD2	few	TRBV7-6	TRBJ2-3	TGTGCCACTCGGGAGGCCAGCACAGATACGCAGTATTTT	CATREASTDTQYF
-	-	TRBV20-1	TRBJ1-1	TGCAGTGCTTTTGACAGAGCTAACACTGAAGCTTTCTTT	CSAFDRANTEAFF
-	-	TRBV4-1	TRBJ2-5	TGCGCCAGCCGCCGCAGTAGCCGCGGCGAGACCCAGTACTTC	CASRRSSRGETQYF
TRBD1	few	TRBV4-1	TRBJ2-3	TGCGCCAGCAGCCGGGGACAGCTCACAGATACGCAGTATTTT	CASSRGQLTDTQYF
-	few	TRBV3-1	TRBJ1-1	TGTGCCAGCAGGCCTCACGGGGGTACTGAAGCTTTCTTT	CASRPHGGTEAFF
-	few	TRBV2	TRBJ2-4	TGTGCCAGCAGTAAGGGTGGCAGGGTAGGAGGCAAAAACATTCAGTACTTC	CASSKGGRVGGKNIQYF
-	few	TRBV9	TRBJ2-2	TGTGCCAGCAAAGGGCTCGGGGAGCTGTTTTTT	CASKGLGELFF
-	few	TRBV4-1	TRBJ1-2	TGCGCCAGCAGCCCGGGCGGCCCACCTCTGAGGTACACCTTC	CASSPGGPPLRYTF
-	-	TRBV7-8	TRBJ1-3	TGTGCCAGCAGCTCCCCCGCCGTGGGCACCATATATTTT	CASSSPAVGTIYF
TRBD1	-	TRBV20-1	TRBJ1-1	TGCAGTGCTAGCTACAGGGGGCGGGTTATGAACACTGAAGCTTTCTTT	CSASYRGRVMNTEAFF
-	-	TRBV4-3	TRBJ1-2	TGCGCCAGCAGCCAGGGACCCACAGAAAACTATGGCTACACCTTC	CASSQGPTENYGYTF
TRBD1	-	TRBV5-1	TRBJ2-1	TGCGCCAGCAGCTCCGGACAGGGCACCTCCTACAATGAGCAGTTCTTC	CASSSGQGTSYNEQFF
-	-	TRBV24-1	TRBJ2-3	TGTGCCACCAGTGATGGCCACACAGATACGCAGTATTTT	CATSDGHTDTQYF
-	few	TRBV20-1	TRBJ2-3	TGCAGTGCTAGAGTCCCCGGGCGTAGCACAGATACGCAGTATTTT	CSARVPGRSTDTQYF
-	-	TRBV27	TRBJ1-1	TGTGCCAGCAGTTTAAGGGCCGACTGGAGGAACACTGAAGCTTTCTTT	CASSLRADWRNTEAFF
TRBD1	-	TRBV6-5	TRBJ2-7	TGTGCCAGCAGTATCCACAGGGGGCTGGACGAGCAGTACTTC	CASSIHRGLDEQYF
-	few	TRBV9	TRBJ2-3	TGTGCCAGCAGCGTGGGCGGGGTCTCAGATACGCAGTATTTT	CASSVGGVSDTQYF
TRBD1	-	TRBV5-1	TRBJ1-1	TGCGCCAGCACGGGAAGGGGGCGGAGGACTGAAGCTTTCTTT	CASTGRGRRTEAFF
-	few	TRBV19	TRBJ2-2	TGTGCCAGTAGTCTGTGGGTGGAAACCGGGGAGCTGTTTTTT	CASSLWVETGELFF
-	few	TRBV12-3/TRBV12-4	TRBJ1-2	TGTGCCAGCAGTCCCCGGGTAAAAGGATTCGGCTACACCTTC	CASSPRVKGFGYTF
-	few	TRBV7-9	TRBJ2-5	TGTGCCAGCAGCTTACGAGAAGGTATCGAGACCCAGTACTTC	CASSLREGIETQYF
TRBD1	many	TRBV20-1	TRBJ1-5	TGCAGTGCGCAAGGACAGGTCTTGTATCAGCCCCAGCATTTT	CSAQGQVLYQPQHF
-	many	TRBV14	TRBJ1-1	TGTGCCAGCAGCCGGGACCTGAACACTGAAGCTTTCTTT	CASSRDLNTEAFF
-	-	TRBV7-2	TRBJ2-5	TGTGCCAGCAGCTTATTAACAGGTCCCCAAGAGACCCAGTACTTC	CASSLLTGPQETQYF
-	many	TRBV5-1	TRBJ2-7	TGCGCCAGCAGCTCCGGGACTCCATACGAGCAGTACTTC	CASSSGTPYEQYF